This TCR beta chain was identified in a study of beta chain features in type 1 diabetes. The CDR3 has 15 amino acids. Looked up from germline, CDR1 is SEHNR and CDR2 is FQNEAQ (reference sequence). V was cut by 5 bases and J by 0 bases, with 11 bases left in between. The sequenced template was cDNA made from the entire isolated RNA. Assay: immunoSEQ multiplex PCR; the TCRdb copy retains only in-frame clones and omits some. The sample has about 230,000 clones, 9% to 10% seen once. The specimen was naive CD4+ T cells from blood. This TCR came from a young woman in good health. This chain links TRBV7-9 with TRBJ1-3; D gene ambiguous. The CDR3 nucleotides are TGTGCCAGCAGCCCCAGTATTTCCTCTGGAAACACCATATATTTT. Protein product: CASSPSISSGNTIYF.